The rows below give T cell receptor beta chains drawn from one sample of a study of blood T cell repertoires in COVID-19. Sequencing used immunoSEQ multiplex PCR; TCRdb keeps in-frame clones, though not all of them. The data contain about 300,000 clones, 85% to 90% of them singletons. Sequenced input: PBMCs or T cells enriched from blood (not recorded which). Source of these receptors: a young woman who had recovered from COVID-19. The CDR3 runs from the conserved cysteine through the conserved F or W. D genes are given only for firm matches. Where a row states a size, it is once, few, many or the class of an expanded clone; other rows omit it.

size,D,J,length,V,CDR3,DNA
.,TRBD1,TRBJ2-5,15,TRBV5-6,CASSVQTGGSETQYF,TGTGCCAGCAGCGTCCAGACAGGGGGCTCAGAGACCCAGTACTTC
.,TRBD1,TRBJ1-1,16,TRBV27,CASRAGGRRENTEAFF,TGTGCCAGCAGGGCAGGGGGGCGCCGGGAGAACACTGAAGCTTTCTTT
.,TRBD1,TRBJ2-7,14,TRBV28,CASSPGDRVGEQYF,TGTGCCAGCAGTCCGGGGGACAGGGTGGGCGAGCAGTACTTC
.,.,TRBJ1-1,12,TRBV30,CAWSVQWTEAFF,TGTGCCTGGAGTGTACAGTGGACTGAAGCTTTCTTT
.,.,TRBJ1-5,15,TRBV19,CASSRTAHTNQPQHF,TGTGCCAGTAGCAGGACAGCCCATACCAATCAGCCCCAGCATTTT
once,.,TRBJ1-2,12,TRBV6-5,CASSTGTSGYTF,TGTGCCAGCAGTACCGGGACAAGCGGCTACACCTTC
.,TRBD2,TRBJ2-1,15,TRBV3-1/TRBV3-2,CASSQGSGGFDEQFF,TGTGCCAGCAGCCAAGGCAGCGGGGGATTCGATGAGCAGTTCTTC
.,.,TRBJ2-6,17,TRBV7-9,CASSRNTGSSGANVLTF,TGTGCCAGCAGCCGCAATACAGGCAGCTCTGGGGCCAACGTCCTGACTTTC
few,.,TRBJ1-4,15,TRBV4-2,CASSQKPRSGEKLFF,TGTGCCAGCAGCCAAAAACCGAGGAGTGGTGAAAAACTGTTTTTT
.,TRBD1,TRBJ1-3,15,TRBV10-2,CASRPGQGSGNTIYF,TGCGCCAGCAGACCGGGACAGGGGTCTGGAAACACCATATATTTT
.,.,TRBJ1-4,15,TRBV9,CASSVSVSTNEKLFF,TGTGCCAGCAGCGTTTCAGTTTCAACTAATGAAAAACTGTTTTTT
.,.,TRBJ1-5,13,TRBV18,CASSPHSNQPQHF,TGTGCCAGCTCACCTCATAGCAATCAGCCCCAGCATTTT
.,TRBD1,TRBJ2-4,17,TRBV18,CASSPSPGGLGRNIQYF,TGTGCCAGCTCACCATCCCCAGGGGGCCTAGGCCGAAACATTCAGTACTTC
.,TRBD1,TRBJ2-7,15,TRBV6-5,CASSKFPGQGYEQYF,TGTGCCAGCAGTAAATTCCCGGGACAGGGATACGAGCAGTACTTC
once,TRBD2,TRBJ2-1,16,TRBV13,CASSPTGTSGYYEQFF,TGTGCCAGCAGTCCTACCGGGACTAGCGGGTACTATGAGCAGTTCTTC
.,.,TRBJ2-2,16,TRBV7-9,CASSSLEDLNTGELFF,TGTGCCAGCAGCTCCCTAGAGGACTTGAACACCGGGGAGCTGTTTTTT
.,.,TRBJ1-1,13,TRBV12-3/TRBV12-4,CASSPPGGTEAFF,TGTGCCAGCAGTCCGCCGGGGGGCACTGAAGCTTTCTTT
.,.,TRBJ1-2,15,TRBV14,CASSQDQNLNYGYTF,TGTGCCAGCAGCCAAGATCAAAATCTAAACTATGGCTACACCTTC
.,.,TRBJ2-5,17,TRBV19,CASSGPPLAGLGETQYF,TGTGCCAGTAGTGGACCCCCGTTGGCGGGGTTAGGAGAGACCCAGTACTTC
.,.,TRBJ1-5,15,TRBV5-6,CASSSSPSPGQPQHF,TGTGCCAGCAGCTCTAGCCCCAGCCCAGGTCAGCCCCAGCATTTT
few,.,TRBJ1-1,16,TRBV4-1,CASSQDRPTVNTEAFF,TGCGCCAGCAGCCAAGACCGGCCGACAGTGAACACTGAAGCTTTCTTT
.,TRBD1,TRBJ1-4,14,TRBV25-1,CASSVDRENEKLFF,TGTGCCAGCAGCGTGGACAGGGAAAATGAAAAACTGTTTTTT
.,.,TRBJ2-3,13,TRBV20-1,CSGSWGGTDTQYF,TGCAGTGGTAGTTGGGGGGGCACAGATACGCAGTATTTT
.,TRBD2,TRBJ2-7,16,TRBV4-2,CASSQDVTSVPYEQYF,TGTGCCAGCAGCCAAGATGTCACTAGCGTCCCCTACGAGCAGTACTTC
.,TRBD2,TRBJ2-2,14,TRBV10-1,CASSNGRKTGELFF,TGCGCCAGCAGTAACGGGAGGAAGACCGGGGAGCTGTTTTTT
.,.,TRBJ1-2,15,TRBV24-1,CATSDTQDRPYGYTF,TGTGCCACCAGTGATACCCAAGACAGGCCCTATGGCTACACCTTC
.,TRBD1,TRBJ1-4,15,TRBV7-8,CASSPKGTVNEKLFF,TGTGCCAGCAGCCCAAAGGGGACAGTGAATGAAAAACTGTTTTTT
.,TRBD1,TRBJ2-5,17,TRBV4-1,CASSLGQGAGYQETQYF,TGCGCCAGCAGCCTTGGACAGGGGGCAGGGTACCAAGAGACCCAGTACTTC
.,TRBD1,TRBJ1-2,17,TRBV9,CASSPGQVGWSYYGYTF,TGTGCCAGCAGCCCCGGACAGGTTGGATGGTCATACTATGGCTACACCTTC
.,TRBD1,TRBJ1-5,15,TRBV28,CASSFRGQAGQPQHF,TGTGCCAGCAGTTTCCGGGGACAGGCGGGCCAGCCCCAGCATTTT
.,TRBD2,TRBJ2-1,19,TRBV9,CASSSPPSGTAVSYNEQFF,TGTGCCAGCAGCTCCCCGCCAAGCGGGACGGCCGTCTCCTACAATGAGCAGTTCTTC
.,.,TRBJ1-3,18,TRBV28,CASSLFQLHSPSGNTIYF,TGTGCCAGCAGTTTATTCCAACTCCATTCGCCCTCTGGAAACACCATATATTTT
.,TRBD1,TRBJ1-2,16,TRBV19,CASSSYRTGESYGYTF,TGTGCCAGTAGTAGTTACCGGACAGGGGAGAGCTATGGCTACACCTTC
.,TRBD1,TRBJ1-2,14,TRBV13,CASSYRDRVHGYTF,TGTGCCAGCAGCTACCGGGACAGGGTGCATGGCTACACCTTC
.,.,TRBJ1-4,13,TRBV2,CASSDLTNEKLFF,TGTGCCAGCAGTGACCTAACTAATGAAAAACTGTTTTTT
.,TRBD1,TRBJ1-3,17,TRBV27,CASSLNGGQATGNTIYF,TGTGCCAGCAGTCTCAACGGGGGACAGGCCACTGGAAACACCATATATTTT
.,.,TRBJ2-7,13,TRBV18,CASSQLHSNEQYF,TGTGCCAGCTCACAATTACATAGCAACGAGCAGTACTTC
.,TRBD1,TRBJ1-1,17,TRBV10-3,CAISHRDRGRRNTEAFF,TGTGCCATCAGCCACCGGGACAGGGGGCGCAGGAACACTGAAGCTTTCTTT
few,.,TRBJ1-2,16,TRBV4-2,CASSQEGPAQGHGYTF,TGTGCCAGCAGCCAAGAGGGGCCGGCACAGGGCCATGGCTACACCTTC
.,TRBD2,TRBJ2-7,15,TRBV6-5,CASSSRAAGVSEQYF,TGTGCCAGCAGCTCTCGCGCAGCGGGAGTCTCCGAGCAGTACTTC
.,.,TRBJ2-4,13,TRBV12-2,CWLQGATKNIQYF,TGCTGGCTGCAGGGGGCTACCAAAAACATTCAGTACTTC
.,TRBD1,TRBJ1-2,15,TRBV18,CASSPQGGRSNGYTF,TGTGCCAGCTCACCCCAGGGGGGCAGGAGCAATGGCTACACCTTC
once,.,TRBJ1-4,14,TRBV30,CAWATGGTNEKLFF,TGTGCCTGGGCGACCGGGGGGACTAATGAAAAACTGTTTTTT
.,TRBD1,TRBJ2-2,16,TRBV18,CASSPSGQRDTGELFF,TGTGCCAGCTCACCCTCGGGACAGAGGGACACCGGGGAGCTGTTTTTT
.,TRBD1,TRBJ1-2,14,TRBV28,CAGGTGTYNYGYTF,TGTGCCGGCGGGACAGGGACCTATAACTATGGCTACACCTTC
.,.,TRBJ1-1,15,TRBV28,CASSLGWSGRTEAFF,TGTGCCAGCAGTTTAGGGTGGTCAGGGCGGACTGAAGCTTTCTTT
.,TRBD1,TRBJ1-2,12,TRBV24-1,CATSSGGYGYTF,TGTGCCACTTCCTCAGGGGGCTATGGCTACACCTTC
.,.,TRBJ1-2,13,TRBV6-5,CASSQGGQVGYTF,TGTGCCAGCAGCCAAGGGGGTCAGGTTGGCTACACCTTC
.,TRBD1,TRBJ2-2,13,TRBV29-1,CSADRGGTGELFF,TGCAGCGCTGACAGGGGTGGCACCGGGGAGCTGTTTTTT
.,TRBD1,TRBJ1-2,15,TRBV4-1,CASSQDRGVSEGYTF,TGCGCCAGCAGCCAAGACAGGGGGGTATCCGAAGGCTACACCTTC
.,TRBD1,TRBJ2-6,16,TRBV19,CAIGTGVFSGANVLTF,TGTGCCATTGGGACAGGGGTATTCTCTGGGGCCAACGTCCTGACTTTC
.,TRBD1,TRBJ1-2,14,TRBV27,CASSEQGAIFGYTF,TGTGCCAGCAGTGAACAGGGGGCGATATTTGGCTACACCTTC
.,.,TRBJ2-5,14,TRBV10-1,CASSESGGGETQYF,TGCGCCAGCAGTGAGTCCGGAGGAGGAGAGACCCAGTACTTC
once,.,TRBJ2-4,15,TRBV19,CASSIGRVAKNIQYF,TGTGCCAGTAGTATAGGGAGAGTAGCCAAAAACATTCAGTACTTC